This T cell receptor beta chain was identified in a study of neurological immune-mediated disorders. Study-wide findings and caveats: HTLV-1-associated myelopathy had the most TCR clonal expansion, and multiple sclerosis had the least, less than healthy controls.

This clonotype was recorded at least ten times. No antigen is known for it. Synthesis of cDNA used 5'RACE (with 10-nucleotide random UMIs). TCRdb fed the 5' RACE reads into MiXCR, producing one record per CDR3 protein. The table records 30,000 to 50,000 distinct CDR3 sequences, around 7.2% of them present only once. V lost 1 base and J 4 bases, leaving 14 bases between the germline ends. The CDR3 extends over 16 amino acids. CDR1 is MGHRA and CDR2 is YSYEKL in the germline V gene. The study drew its healthy controls from blood bank volunteers in Maryland, USA. The sorted libraries took under 1.2 million CD4+ or CD8+ T cells.

The sequencing input was CD4+ T cells from blood. This TCR came from a man aged 50-60 years in good health. The rearrangement links TRBV4-1 to TRBJ2-1, with D uncertain. This CDR3 is CASSQGRPLDYNEQFF. Here the CDR3 DNA reads TGCGCCAGCAGCCAAGGTAGACCACTCGATTACAATGAGCAGTTCTTC.